This entry lists 14 T cell receptor beta chains sequenced from one sample in a study of shared clonotypes between healthy human individuals. The method was immunoSEQ multiplex PCR; TCRdb's version includes in-frame clones alone and lacks a portion of them. The sample records a few million clones, 85% to 95% being singletons. The sample was naive CD4+ T cells sorted from blood. Subset indicated: CD45RA+ positively selected. The source is a man aged 18 to 29 in good health.

This clone has more than one count but fewer than ten. V and J are TRBV7-2 and TRBJ2-2, with D hard to call. Germline-derived CDR1 and CDR2 are SGHTA and FQGNSA. Trimming took off 2 bases at V and 1 base at J, with 5 bases between the two ends. This CDR3 has 14 residues. CDR3 sequence reads: CASSLKMNTGELFF. CDR3 in DNA: TGTGCCAGCAGCTTAAAAATGAACACCGGGGAGCTGTTTTTT. Supplemented by reference TRBV7-2 and TRBJ2-2, the full variable domain reads GAGVSQSPSNKVTEKGKDVELRCDPISGHTALYWYRQSLGQGLEFLIYFQGNSAPDKSGLPSDRFSAERTGGSVSTLTIQRTQQEDSAVYLCASSLKMNTGELFFGEGSRLTVL.

This clone has just a few counts. The chain carries TRBV5-5 and TRBJ2-1; D gene uncertain. CDR3 length: 15 amino acids. The germline V gene has CDR1 SGHKS and CDR2 YYEKEE (reference sequence). The ends were cut back, 2 bases at V and 3 bases at J, with 12 bases in the middle. DNA of the CDR3: TGTGCCAGCAGCTTTAAGAATGCAGGCTACAATGAGCAGTTCTTC. It codes for CASSFKNAGYNEQFF.

This chain joins TRBV6-1 and TRBJ2-1; 8 bases fit TRBD2. The trim removed 4 bases at V and 4 bases at J, leaving 9 bases unmatched. CDR1 is MNHNS and CDR2 is SASEGT in the germline V gene. The CDR3 has 16 residues. CDR3 nucleotides: TGTGCCAGCAGTGGGTTGGCTAGCGGGTCTTACAATGAGCAGTTCTTC. It codes for CASSGLASGSYNEQFF.

This clone was seen only once. This chain's CDR3 is CASSLPPRLVVAKNIQYF. DNA for the CDR3: TGTGCCAGCAGCCTCCCACCCCGACTAGTAGTGGCCAAAAACATTCAGTACTTC. V and J are TRBV7-2 and TRBJ2-4; tentative D call: TRBD2 (6 bases). Germline assignment: CDR1 SGHTA and CDR2 FQGNSA. Trimming shortened V by 5 bases and J by 1 base, and 21 bases separated the two germline ends. The CDR3 is made up of 18 amino acids. The full variable domain, completed using reference TRBV7-2 and TRBJ2-4, is GAGVSQSPSNKVTEKGKDVELRCDPISGHTALYWYRQSLGQGLEFLIYFQGNSAPDKSGLPSDRFSAERTGGSVSTLTIQRTQQEDSAVYLCASSLPPRLVVAKNIQYFGAGTRLSVL.

The V call is TRBV7-3, the J call TRBJ2-1; 16 bases agree with TRBD2. From germline, CDR1 is SGHTA and CDR2 FQGTGA. This CDR3 region has 19 residues. The V gene end was trimmed by 4 bases and the J gene end by 0 bases; junction bases not matched to a gene: 6. The CDR3 loop reads CASSSPGLAGGSSYNEQFF. The CDR3 coding sequence is TGTGCCAGCAGCTCACCGGGACTAGCGGGGGGGAGCTCCTACAATGAGCAGTTCTTC.

This sequence joins TRBV11-3 and TRBJ2-7; D not certain. The germline V and J ends were trimmed by 0 bases and 3 bases, with 6 bases remaining between them. CDR3 length equals 13 residues. From germline, CDR1 is SGHNT and CDR2 YENEEA. In DNA, the CDR3 is TGTGCCAGCAGCTTAGACAGTTACTACGAGCAGTACTTC. Translation: CASSLDSYYEQYF.

This sequence joins TRBV10-2 and TRBJ2-5; TRBD2 matches at 11 bases. Unmatched junction bases numbered 5, after V lost 6 bases and J lost 2 bases. The CDR3 covers 15 residues. Germline CDR1 is WSHSY and CDR2 is SAAADI. The CDR3 DNA reads as TGCGCCAGCAGGGTTAGCGGGGGGGTACAAGAGACCCAGTACTTC. This translates into CASRVSGGVQETQYF.

The V call is TRBV5-6, the J call TRBJ1-2; 8 bases are shared with TRBD1. CDR1 SGHDT and CDR2 YYEEEE come from the germline V gene. Germline trimming cut 3 bases from V and 8 bases from J; bases unmatched to any gene: 6. The CDR3 totals 13 residues. CDR3 loop: CASSWGQAEGYTF. The DNA of the CDR3 is TGTGCCAGCAGCTGGGGACAGGCAGAGGGCTACACCTTC.

This clone was detected only once. The chain has TRBV7-2 and TRBJ2-5, with no clear D. The CDR3 is 14 residues long. Germline V lookup: CDR1 SGHTA, CDR2 FQGNSA. V gave up 4 bases and J gave up 7 bases, with 16 bases separating them. The CDR3 here is CASSSETTRRTQYF. In DNA, the CDR3 is TGTGCCAGCAGCTCCGAGACGACCCGCCGGACCCAGTACTTC.

This chain uses TRBV27 with TRBJ2-1, with 8 bases lining up with TRBD1. Per germline, CDR1 MNHEY and CDR2 SMNVEV (reference sequence). With V trimmed by 6 bases and J by 8 bases, 12 bases remained unmatched. The CDR3 length is 15 residues. CDR3 bases: TGTGCCAGCAGGCACCTGATCAGGGGGCGGGATGAGCAGTTCTTC. Translating gives CASRHLIRGRDEQFF.

V is TRBV2 and J is TRBJ2-3, with 8 bases aligning to TRBD1. CDR3 length equals 13 residues. V gave up 7 bases and J gave up 3 bases; unmatched junction bases: 3. Looked up from germline, CDR1 is SNHLY and CDR2 is FYNNEI. In nucleotides, the CDR3 is TGTGCCAGCACCACAGGGGGAACAGATACGCAGTATTTT. This encodes CASTTGGTDTQYF.

The chain carries TRBV6-1 and TRBJ2-7, with D perhaps TRBD1 (6 bases). Germline CDR1 reads MNHNS; CDR2 reads SASEGT. V was clipped by 3 bases and J by 5 bases, with 14 bases between them. There are 14 residues in the CDR3. The CDR3: CASSDNREKNEQYF. CDR3 bases: TGTGCCAGCAGTGACAACAGGGAGAAAAACGAGCAGTACTTC.

This rearrangement joins TRBV19 to TRBJ1-5; 8 bases are a match to TRBD1. The CDR3 covers 15 residues. Germline-derived CDR1 and CDR2 are LNHDA and SQIVND (reference sequence). The V segment lost 6 bases and the J segment 4 bases; nucleotides outside the gene matches: 8. CDR3 bases: TGTGCCAGTAGCCTCTCCGGACAGGGAAATCAGCCCCAGCATTTT. Amino acid sequence: CASSLSGQGNQPQHF.

J is TRBJ2-7 and V is TRBV5-6, with 9 bases that match TRBD2. CDR3 size: 16 residues. Trimming removed 1 base from V and 2 bases from J; junction bases left unmatched: 7. CDR1 and CDR2 from the germline V gene are SGHDT and YYEEEE. CDR3 sequence (DNA): TGTGCCAGCAGCTTGCGGGTAGCGGGGGCGACCTACGAGCAGTACTTC. The encoded protein is CASSLRVAGATYEQYF.